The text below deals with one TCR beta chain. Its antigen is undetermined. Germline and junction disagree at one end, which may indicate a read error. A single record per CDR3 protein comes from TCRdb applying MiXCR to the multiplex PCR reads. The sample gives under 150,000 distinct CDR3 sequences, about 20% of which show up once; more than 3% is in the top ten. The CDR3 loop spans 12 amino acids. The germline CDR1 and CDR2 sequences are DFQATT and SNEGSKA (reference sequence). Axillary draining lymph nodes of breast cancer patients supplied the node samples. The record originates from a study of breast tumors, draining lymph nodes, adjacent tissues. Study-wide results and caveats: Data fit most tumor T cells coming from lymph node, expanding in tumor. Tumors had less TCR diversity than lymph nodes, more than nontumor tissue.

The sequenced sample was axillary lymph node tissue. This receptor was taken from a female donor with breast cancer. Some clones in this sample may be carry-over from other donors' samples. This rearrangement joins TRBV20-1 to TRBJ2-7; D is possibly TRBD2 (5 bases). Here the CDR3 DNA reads TGCGGTGCTAGCCCCCACTCCTATGAGCAGTACTTC. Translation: CGASPHSYEQYF.